The T cell receptor (beta chain) under discussion was sequenced for a study of persistence of HIV-infected CD4 T cells (dated by TCRdb to about 2020). With respect to the entire study: Suppressive ART had been received by participants for a median of about eight years. Peripheral blood samples of up to roughly 200 mL were obtained at multiple time points, with the exception of two participants, for whom leukapheresis was performed at a single time point. The clonality of all cells in each sorted population was assessed by TCRbeta sequencing, whereas the clonality of infected cells was assessed by proviral sequencing. In the cross-participant TCR cluster analysis, 8 or 9 participants were included for CMV and roughly 7 participants were included for Gag. The study isolated CMV- and HIV-1 Gag-responding CD4+ T cells from ART-treated individuals to examine antigen-driven clonal expansion of HIV-1-infected cells.

The immunoSEQ hsTCRB assay version 4, run in survey mode, was used to sequence TCRbeta repertoires from genomic DNA. Genomic DNA was diluted to around 9.2 ng/uL, using up to 1 ug per sample for TCRbeta sequencing. The authors' analysis ran thus. TCRbeta data were analyzed in ImmunoSeq Analyzer 3.0, with diversity computed on productive nucleotide rearrangements. The improved Chao index was used to estimate lower-bound TCR diversity, and the Gini coefficient was used to estimate clonality using the Immunarch R package. Different nucleotide rearrangements encoding the same CDR3beta amino acid sequence were treated as distinct clonotypes. Differential abundance analysis found TCRbeta sequences that were significantly enriched in antigen-responding cells compared with anti-CD3/anti-CD28-activated cells. GLIPH2 clustered TCRs by predicted peptide-MHC specificity, both within individual participants and across merged participant data sets. TCRdb took over this immuneACCESS table, retaining in-frame rearrangements with V and J assigned. Such tables are incomplete; in checked studies, under half of the missing clones stem from an unresolved V gene, and the remainder is unexplained. That table furnishes V, J and clone size, whereas the DNA furnished D and trimming. The sample table shows about 16,000 clones, and around three fifths are seen once. About 8% of the sample goes to the ten largest clones.

Details on this clone: The antigen it recognizes is unknown. No base quality information exists; no much larger clone differs at one position.

The sample's treatment or condition label, in plain terms: suppressive antiretroviral therapy. Cells were stimulated with lysates of CMV-infected fibroblasts at roughly 9.2 ug/mL. Sorting of responding CD4+ T cells was based on upregulation of both CD40 ligand and CD69. HIV-1-infected adults in whom suppressive ART had been started during chronic infection were enrolled as participants. Plasma HIV-1 RNA had been undetectable (below 50 copies/mL) in participants for at least 4 years. To be included, participants needed a CD4+ T cell count above 400 cells/uL and a positive CMV serology. Before stimulation, PBMCs were isolated using density centrifugation and depleted of CD8+ T cells. For 15 to 20 hours, CD8-depleted PBMCs were stimulated with anti-CD28/CD49d costimulation, a CD40-blocking antibody, and enfuvirtide, which was added to prevent new infections. Cells were sorted on a Beckman Coulter MoFlo Legacy or XDP sorter, with propidium iodide excluding dead cells. For samples with more than one million cells, genomic DNA was extracted with the QIAamp DNA Mini Kit, and for all other samples the Quick-DNA Microprep Kit was used.

What the research found in general, with its limitations: A correlation was observed between TCR oligoclonality and proviral oligoclonality within the same sorted populations. Antigen-responding cells were enriched for expanded CDR3beta sequences that were degenerate, which suggests that CD4+ responses to CMV and Gag underwent convergent selection. Significantly lower TCRbeta richness was observed in CMV- and Gag-responding cells than in anti-CD3/anti-CD28-responding cells, and higher oligoclonality was observed in CMV-responding cells than in CD3/CD28-stimulated and Gag-responding cells. The study involved few individuals and tested only a limited range of antigens. Restriction of bulk TCR analyses to the rare CMV-responding cells that actually carried HIV-1 proviruses was not possible.

The CDR1 and CDR2 encoded by the germline V gene (reference sequence) are SGHNT and YYREEE. The CDR3 covers 14 residues, taking in both the cysteine and the phenylalanine. Solely the CDR3 DNA is kept, with 42 bases framed from the first base. V and J are truncated by 0 bases and 3 bases respectively, leaving an intervening sequence of 6 bases. This receptor was obtained from an adult woman with HIV who was CMV-seropositive. The V and J segments used are TRBV5-4 and TRBJ1-4; a confident D gene designation cannot be given. The sample was CD4+ T cells sorted from PBMCs after approximately 19-hour stimulation, taken from a patient who received antiretroviral therapy. The intended sense of this specimen's cell subset or site label: CD40L+CD69+ CD4 T cells responding to CMV lysate. The nucleotide sequence reads as follows: TGTGCCAGCAGCTTGGTTGGACCTAATGAAAAACTGTTTTTT. Its product reads: CASSLVGPNEKLFF.